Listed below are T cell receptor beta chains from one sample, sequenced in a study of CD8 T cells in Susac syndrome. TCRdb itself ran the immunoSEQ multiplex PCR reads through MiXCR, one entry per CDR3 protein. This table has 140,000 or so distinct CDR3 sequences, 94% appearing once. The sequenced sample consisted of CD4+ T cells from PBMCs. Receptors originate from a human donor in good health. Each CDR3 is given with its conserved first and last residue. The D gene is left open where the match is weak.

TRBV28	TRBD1	CASSDPGTGGGYEQYF
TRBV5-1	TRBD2	CASSLGLAGRGDTGELFF
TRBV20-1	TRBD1	CSAQKGDSNTGELFF
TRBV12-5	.	CASVRAIRGGDSKNIQYF
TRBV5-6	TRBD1	CASSLRGQRVNYGYTF
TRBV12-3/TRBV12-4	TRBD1	CASSFGTGGVNGYTF
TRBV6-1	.	CASSSYRVGDRPQHF
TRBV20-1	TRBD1	CSARDSTGGYEQYF
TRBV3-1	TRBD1	CASSQQSTGYGYTF
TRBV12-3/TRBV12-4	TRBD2	CASRTGTSNYEQFF
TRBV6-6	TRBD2	CAASWRLAGLLNEQFF
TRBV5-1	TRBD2	CASSPGSGLEETQYF
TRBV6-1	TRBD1	CASSEAPTGGYGYTF
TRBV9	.	CASSVRLGDIPNTEAFF
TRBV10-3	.	CAISELGGEGGYTF
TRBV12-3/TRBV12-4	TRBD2	CASSFGLATDTQYF
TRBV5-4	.	CASNPRDSYEQYF
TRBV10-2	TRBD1	CARETGGRSGNIQYF
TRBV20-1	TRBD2	CSARDLAGTTDTQYF
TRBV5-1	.	CASSLAWTGAGYNEQFF
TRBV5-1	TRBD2	CASSPTRVAGVVDTQYF
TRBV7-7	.	CASSLQGRGEQFF
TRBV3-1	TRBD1	CASSQVQGAWGNTIYF
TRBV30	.	CAWSPDIRVADTQYF
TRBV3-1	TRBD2	CASSLAGVGEDTQYF
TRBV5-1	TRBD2	CASSYGLATSTDTQYF
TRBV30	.	CAWSILAGETQYF
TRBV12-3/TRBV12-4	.	CASSLDLNTEAFF
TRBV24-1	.	CATSDLGVNTGELFF
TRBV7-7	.	CASSLQGRDTDTQYF